These 32 T cell receptor beta chains originate from one sample sequenced in a study of T cell responses to AZD1222 COVID-19 vaccine. The protocol was immunoSEQ multiplex PCR, while the TCRdb copy is restricted to in-frame clones and leaves out a portion. Of approximately 140,000 clones in the sample, roughly 90% were seen once. The material was peripheral blood, obtained 28 days after the second AZD1222 dose. The receptors were sampled from an adult who received the AZD1222 COVID-19 vaccine.

The chain employs TRBV20-1 and TRBJ2-1; D call uncertain. Between the trimmed V and J ends, which lost 3 bases and 6 bases, there was a span of 6 bases. The CDR3 has 11 residues. Per germline, CDR1 DFQATT and CDR2 SNEGSKA (reference sequence). CDR3 loop: CSASPINEQFF. The CDR3 region has the DNA TGCAGTGCTAGCCCTATCAATGAGCAGTTCTTC.

As concerns this clone: One junction end does not reproduce the germline sequence, and a read error may be involved. The gene calls are TRBV11-2 and TRBJ2-2, with TRBD2 matching over 8 bases. The CDR3 totals 13 residues. From germline, CDR1 is SGHAT and CDR2 FQNNGV. The CDR3 bases are TGTGCCACCAGCGGGAGGAACACCGGGGAGCTGTTTTTT. This sequence encodes CATSGRNTGELFF.

This sequence joins TRBV7-2 and TRBJ1-3; D not certain. Trimming cost V 3 bases and J 3 bases, with 12 bases left between them. The CDR3 extends over 15 amino acids. From germline, CDR1 is SGHTA and CDR2 FQGNSA. The CDR3 sequence is CASSFGPRLGNTIYF. CDR3 bases: TGTGCCAGCAGCTTCGGCCCAAGGCTTGGAAACACCATATATTTT. Combining the CDR3 with reference TRBV7-2 and TRBJ1-3 gives the whole variable domain GAGVSQSPSNKVTEKGKDVELRCDPISGHTALYWYRQSLGQGLEFLIYFQGNSAPDKSGLPSDRFSAERTGGSVSTLTIQRTQQEDSAVYLCASSFGPRLGNTIYFGEGSWLTVV.

The rearrangement joins TRBV20-1 to TRBJ2-5; D unclear. CDR1 DFQATT and CDR2 SNEGSKA come from the germline V gene (reference sequence). Deletions cut 5 bases from V and 5 bases from J, with 9 bases between. The CDR3 has 11 residues. Written as DNA, the CDR3 is TGCAGTGCTGAGACTGCGGAGACCCAGTACTTC. Translation gives CSAETAETQYF.

This clone occurred once. The V gene is TRBV5-4, the J gene TRBJ2-1; 7 nucleotides agree with TRBD2. The CDR3 is 14 residues long. Germline CDR1 reads SGHNT; CDR2 reads YYREEE (reference sequence). V was clipped by 6 bases and J by 1 base; unmatched bases: 4. The chain's CDR3 is CASKPSGSYNEQFF. Here the CDR3 DNA reads TGTGCCAGCAAACCTAGCGGTTCCTACAATGAGCAGTTCTTC.

The gene calls are TRBV10-1 and TRBJ2-1, with D hard to call. V was cut by 4 bases and J by 5 bases, with 18 bases left in between. The CDR3 length is 16 residues. Germline V lookup: CDR1 WNHNN, CDR2 SYGVQD (reference sequence). CDR3 sequence (DNA): TGCGCCAGCAGTGCACAACCTCATGAGTGGGACAATGAGCAGTTCTTC. Protein: CASSAQPHEWDNEQFF.

This chain uses TRBV11-2 with TRBJ2-1; D is ambiguous. V was pared by 6 bases and J by 4 bases, with 1 base between. Germline V lookup: CDR1 SGHAT, CDR2 FQNNGV. The CDR3 length is 10 residues. The CDR3 DNA is TGTGCCAGCAGTTACAATGAGCAGTTCTTC. Translating it yields CASSYNEQFF.

The gene calls are TRBV7-2 and TRBJ1-5; D might be TRBD1 (5 bases). CDR1 is SGHTA and CDR2 is FQGNSA in the germline V gene. This CDR3 is 15 amino acids long. The ends were cut back, 6 bases at V and 6 bases at J, with 18 bases in the middle. The CDR3 nucleotides read TGTGCCAGCAGTTCAGACCCCCCAGGGAGTCAGCCCCAGCATTTT. Residues: CASSSDPPGSQPQHF. The full variable domain, its missing parts supplied by reference TRBV7-2 and TRBJ1-5, is GAGVSQSPSNKVTEKGKDVELRCDPISGHTALYWYRQSLGQGLEFLIYFQGNSAPDKSGLPSDRFSAERTGGSVSTLTIQRTQQEDSAVYLCASSSDPPGSQPQHFGDGTRLSIL.

This clone was seen just once. This chain connects TRBV7-9 to TRBJ2-3; TRBD2 matches at 8 bases. The germline gives CDR1 SEHNR, CDR2 FQNEAQ (reference sequence). The CDR3 runs 16 residues. V was pared by 7 bases and J by 4 bases, with 13 bases of the junction left unmatched. The CDR3 protein is CASTKAGAMRADTQYF. The DNA for the CDR3 is TGTGCCAGCACCAAAGCGGGAGCCATGAGAGCAGATACGCAGTATTTT.

J is TRBJ1-2 and V is TRBV28; tentative D call: TRBD1 (5 bases). Germline values: CDR1 MDHEN, CDR2 SYDVKM. V was shortened by 2 bases and J by 0 bases, with 10 bases between the two germline ends. The CDR3 spans 15 residues. The CDR3 protein is CASSLQGEANYGYTF. Here the CDR3 DNA reads TGTGCCAGCAGTTTACAGGGCGAGGCTAACTATGGCTACACCTTC.

This chain connects TRBV11-2 to TRBJ2-1; tentative D call: TRBD2 (6 bases). Trimming left V 5 bases short and J 0 bases short, with 11 bases between. The CDR3 extends over 15 amino acids. Per the germline V gene, CDR1 is SGHAT and CDR2 is FQNNGV. The DNA for the CDR3 is TGTGCCAGCAGCCCCCGGGGGAGCTCCTACAATGAGCAGTTCTTC. This encodes CASSPRGSSYNEQFF.

The gene calls are TRBV30 and TRBJ1-2; D gene ambiguous. In germline, CDR1 is GTSNPN, CDR2 SVGIG (reference sequence). This CDR3 contains 15 residues. V lost 5 bases, J lost 5 bases, and 21 bases lay in between. The CDR3 loop reads CAWGGDQLKSYGYTF. In DNA form, the CDR3 reads TGTGCCTGGGGAGGTGACCAGCTGAAGAGTTATGGCTACACCTTC.

The chain links TRBV29-1 to TRBJ2-3; maybe TRBD2 (5 bases). The CDR3 loop spans 13 amino acids. V was trimmed by 5 bases and J by 2 bases, leaving 11 bases between them. CDR1 is SQVTM, CDR2 ANQGSEA, per germline. CDR3 sequence reads: CSVLSGTTDTQYF. CDR3 bases: TGCAGCGTTCTGAGCGGAACCACAGATACGCAGTATTTT.

This chain uses TRBV3-1 (or the pseudogene TRBV3-2) with TRBJ1-1, with TRBD1 as a possible D gene (5 bases). The CDR3 spans 14 residues. The germline V gene has CDR1 LGHDT and CDR2 YNNKEL (reference sequence). Trimming cost V 0 bases and J 4 bases, with 9 bases left between them. The CDR3 loop reads CASSQEQGATEAFF. Written as DNA, the CDR3 is TGTGCCAGCAGCCAAGAACAAGGGGCCACTGAAGCTTTCTTT.

The V call is TRBV7-8, the J call TRBJ2-2; D remains unclear. This CDR3 has 12 residues. Deletions cut 5 bases from V and 7 bases from J, with 8 bases between. Germline assignment: CDR1 SGHVS and CDR2 FQNEAQ. The CDR3: CASSPYGGELFF. In nucleotides, the CDR3 is TGTGCCAGCAGCCCTTACGGCGGGGAGCTGTTTTTT.

The chain combines TRBV5-4 with TRBJ2-5; D tentatively reads TRBD1 or TRBD2 (5 bases each). CDR1 SGHNT and CDR2 YYREEE come from the germline V gene (reference sequence). With 2 bases removed from V and 5 bases from J, the gap between germline ends came to 13 bases. The CDR3 contains 14 residues. CDR3 nucleotides: TGTGCCAGCAGCTTACCGGGACGCGGGGAGACCCAGTACTTC. This codes for CASSLPGRGETQYF.

J is TRBJ1-1 and V is TRBV15; D call uncertain. The CDR3 sequence is 13 residues long. Per germline, CDR1 LNHNV and CDR2 YYDKDF (reference sequence). V shed 0 bases and J shed 1 base, with 3 bases lying between them. The CDR3 is CATSREANTEAFF. CDR3 bases: TGTGCCACCAGCAGAGAAGCGAACACTGAAGCTTTCTTT.

The chain recombines TRBV19 with TRBJ1-3; maybe TRBD1 (5 bases). Germline V lookup: CDR1 LNHDA, CDR2 SQIVND (reference sequence). The CDR3 runs 14 residues. V shed 7 bases and J shed 0 bases, with 10 bases lying between them. The CDR3 region is CASTQGLSGNTIYF. CDR3 coding DNA: TGTGCCAGTACCCAGGGACTCTCTGGAAACACCATATATTTT.

This clone was counted once. V and J are TRBV19 and TRBJ1-1; no definite D call. Germline lookup yields CDR1 LNHDA and CDR2 SQIVND (reference sequence). The V end was cut by 8 bases, the J end by 5 bases, with 9 bases between. CDR3 length: 11 residues. CDR3 region: CASGYITEAFF. In nucleotides, the CDR3 is TGTGCCAGTGGGTACATAACTGAAGCTTTCTTT.

The J gene is TRBJ2-3, the V gene TRBV28, with 9 bases matching TRBD1. CDR1 MDHEN and CDR2 SYDVKM come from the germline V gene. V dropped 6 bases and J dropped 6; count of bases not matched to a gene: 10. This CDR3 spans 15 amino acids. The CDR3 region is CASRPGGQGSDTQYF. For the CDR3, the DNA is TGTGCCAGCAGGCCAGGGGGACAGGGTTCTGATACGCAGTATTTT.

This sequence joins TRBV27 and TRBJ2-3; TRBD1 matches at 8 bases. J gave up 2 bases and V 6 bases, and 7 bases lay outside the gene matches. Germline V gene sequence: CDR1 MNHEY, CDR2 SMNVEV (reference sequence). The CDR3 is 15 amino acids. The CDR3 region is CASRLGTGYTDTQYF. In DNA, the CDR3 is TGTGCCAGCAGACTCGGGACAGGATACACAGATACGCAGTATTTT.

This clone was seen just once. V is TRBV7-6 and J is TRBJ1-2; tentative D call: TRBD1 (6 bases). V lost 5 bases, J lost 8 bases, and 21 bases lay in between. The CDR3 has 15 residues. Per the germline V gene, CDR1 is SGHVS and CDR2 is FNYEAQ. The CDR3 is CASSPTNRAESGYTF. In DNA form, the CDR3 reads TGTGCCAGCAGCCCAACAAACAGGGCGGAGAGCGGCTACACCTTC.

The rearrangement links TRBV2 to TRBJ1-2, with 8 bases that match TRBD1. CDR1 and CDR2 (germline): SNHLY, FYNNEI. The junction had 12 bases not matched to a gene; V was cut back by 11 bases and J by 7 bases. The CDR3 length is 13 residues. This CDR3 reads CAFETRTGSGYTF. In nucleotides, the CDR3 is TGTGCCTTTGAAACGCGGACAGGGTCTGGCTACACCTTC.

V and J are TRBV18 and TRBJ1-6; 7 bases line up with TRBD1. Trimming cost V 2 bases and J 7 bases; bases outside gene matches: 2. CDR3 length equals 14 residues. The germline V gene has CDR1 KGHSH and CDR2 LQKENI. The CDR3: CASSPGQDNSPLHF. CDR3 DNA: TGTGCCAGCTCACCAGGACAGGACAATTCACCCCTCCACTTT.

This chain joins TRBV28 and TRBJ1-1; D is unclear. CDR3 length equals 14 residues. V was trimmed by 1 base and J by 12 bases, leaving 18 bases between them. In germline, CDR1 is MDHEN, CDR2 SYDVKM. In DNA, the CDR3 is TGTGCCAGCAGTTTATCCCTCCCCCCGGGTCAGTCTTTCTTT. Its translation: CASSLSLPPGQSFF.

This clone occurred a few times. This rearrangement joins TRBV19 to TRBJ1-5; 11 bases align to TRBD1. CDR3 length: 16 residues. Trimming cost V 3 bases and J 6 bases; bases outside gene matches: 7. The germline V gene has CDR1 LNHDA and CDR2 SQIVND (reference sequence). The chain's CDR3 is CASSIPGQGARQPQHF. DNA of the CDR3: TGTGCCAGTAGTATCCCCGGACAGGGGGCGCGTCAGCCCCAGCATTTT.

This rearrangement joins TRBV7-6 to TRBJ2-1, with 9 bases matching TRBD2. This CDR3 spans 18 amino acids. From germline, CDR1 is SGHVS and CDR2 FNYEAQ. V was pared by 0 bases and J by 4 bases, with 10 bases of the junction left unmatched. The CDR3 sequence is CASSLAVTSGAPYNEQFF. CDR3 DNA: TGTGCCAGCAGCTTAGCCGTGACTAGCGGTGCCCCTTACAATGAGCAGTTCTTC.

J is TRBJ1-2 and V is TRBV27; D uncertain. The CDR3 has 13 residues. The V and J ends lost 0 bases and 4 bases respectively, with 6 bases between them. Per the germline V gene, CDR1 is MNHEY and CDR2 is SMNVEV (reference sequence). The CDR3 sequence is CASSLSRTYGYTF. The CDR3 DNA is TGTGCCAGCAGTTTATCCCGGACCTATGGCTACACCTTC.

The chain couples TRBV6-2 or TRBV6-3 to TRBJ2-1; D perhaps matches TRBD2 (6 bases). Germline lookup yields CDR1 MNHEY and CDR2 SVGEGT. The ends were cut back, 0 bases at V and 4 bases at J, with 13 bases in the middle. There are 16 residues in the CDR3. The CDR3 is CASSYSPAGLYNEQFF. The CDR3 DNA reads TGTGCCAGCAGTTACTCTCCAGCGGGTCTTTACAATGAGCAGTTCTTC.

This rearrangement joins TRBV11-1 to TRBJ2-1; 9 bases match TRBD2. V trimming: 5 bases; J trimming: 3 bases; junction bases outside the gene matches: 8. CDR1 SGHAT and CDR2 FQDESV come from the germline V gene (reference sequence). The CDR3 runs to 16 residues. The CDR3 nucleotides are TGTGCCAGCAGCCACCCCGGGACTAGCAGCTACAATGAGCAGTTCTTC. Its translation is CASSHPGTSSYNEQFF. Complete variable domain (other parts from reference TRBV11-1 and TRBJ2-1): EAEVAQSPRYKITEKSQAVAFWCDPISGHATLYWYRQILGQGPELLVQFQDESVVDDSQLPKDRFSAERLKGVDSTLKIQPAELGDSAMYLCASSHPGTSSYNEQFFGPGTRLTVL.

The chain is built from TRBV2 and TRBJ1-4; no clear D gene. Germline-derived CDR1 and CDR2 are SNHLY and FYNNEI. With 4 bases removed from V and 7 bases from J, the gap between germline ends came to 10 bases. The CDR3 covers 13 residues. The CDR3 DNA reads TGTGCCAGCAGTGTATCAGTTAGTGAAAAACTGTTTTTT. Amino acids: CASSVSVSEKLFF.

The chain uses TRBV28 and TRBJ1-2, with 12 bases aligning to TRBD1. The CDR3 is 16 amino acids. Losses at the gene ends were 6 bases for V and 0 bases for J; bases not matched to a gene: 5. Germline-derived CDR1 and CDR2 are MDHEN and SYDVKM. CDR3 region: CASRWDRGQANYGYTF. The CDR3 DNA is TGTGCCAGCAGGTGGGACAGGGGGCAAGCTAACTATGGCTACACCTTC.